The rows below give T cell receptor beta chains drawn from one sample of a study of cytomegalovirus exposure and HLA in healthy donors. Assay: immunoSEQ multiplex PCR; the TCRdb copy retains only in-frame clones and omits some. The table records about 350,000 clones, roughly 87% of them present only once. The source material was PBMCs. The receptor set was obtained from a woman between 25 and 40 years old in good health and CMV-seropositive. The CDR3 runs from the conserved cysteine through the conserved F or W. The D gene is left open where the match is weak. Clone size is stated in some rows and not others, as once, few, many or a class when expanded.

size	V	D	J	CDR3	DNA
NA	TRBV28	NA	TRBJ1-5	CASSLWGAQPQHF	TGTGCCAGCAGTTTATGGGGGGCTCAGCCCCAGCATTTT
NA	TRBV27	NA	TRBJ2-6	CASRTGLSGANVLTF	TGTGCCAGCAGAACAGGACTCTCTGGGGCCAACGTCCTGACTTTC
NA	TRBV30	NA	TRBJ2-7	CAWSVWGGEQYF	TGTGCCTGGAGTGTTTGGGGCGGGGAGCAGTACTTC
NA	TRBV19	NA	TRBJ1-2	CASSPSLGGDYGYTF	TGTGCCAGTAGTCCGTCCTTGGGGGGAGACTATGGCTACACCTTC
NA	TRBV27	TRBD2	TRBJ2-1	CASSPGTSGQYNEQFF	TGTGCCAGCAGTCCCGGGACTAGCGGACAATACAATGAGCAGTTCTTC
NA	TRBV27	TRBD2	TRBJ2-1	CASSLWASGRVSYNEQFF	TGTGCCAGCAGTTTATGGGCTAGCGGGAGGGTGTCCTACAATGAGCAGTTCTTC
few	TRBV11-3	TRBD1	TRBJ1-1	CASSFRGGTEAFF	TGTGCCAGCAGCTTCAGGGGGGGGACTGAAGCTTTCTTT
NA	TRBV28	NA	TRBJ2-3	CASSWLWGTDTQYF	TGTGCCAGCAGTTGGCTCTGGGGCACAGATACGCAGTATTTT
NA	TRBV15	NA	TRBJ1-6	CATSREQKFNSPLHF	TGTGCCACCAGCAGAGAACAGAAATTTAATTCACCCCTCCACTTT
NA	TRBV5-1	NA	TRBJ1-3	CASSLAGGLNTIYF	TGCGCCAGCAGCTTGGCCGGGGGGCTAAACACCATATATTTT
NA	TRBV30	TRBD1	TRBJ2-7	CAWSRDSQISSYEQYF	TGTGCCTGGAGTAGGGACAGCCAAATTAGCTCCTACGAGCAGTACTTC
NA	TRBV18	TRBD1	TRBJ2-7	CASSPKVPGGADEQYF	TGTGCCAGCTCACCAAAAGTTCCAGGGGGCGCGGACGAGCAGTACTTC
NA	TRBV6-4	NA	TRBJ2-1	CASSERGTLGREQFF	TGTGCCAGCAGTGAGAGGGGGACTCTCGGGCGGGAGCAGTTCTTC
once	TRBV19	TRBD1	TRBJ1-1	CASSISAGGATEAFF	TGTGCCAGTAGTATATCGGCAGGGGGCGCGACTGAAGCTTTCTTT
NA	TRBV19	NA	TRBJ1-6	CASSIVLGSSYNSPLHF	TGTGCCAGTAGTATAGTGTTGGGGAGCTCCTATAATTCACCCCTCCACTTT
NA	TRBV7-6	TRBD2	TRBJ2-3	CASSLRASGRVGTDTQYF	TGTGCCAGCAGCTTACGCGCTAGCGGGAGGGTGGGTACAGATACGCAGTATTTT
NA	TRBV27	TRBD2	TRBJ2-1	CASSLLTGTSGRYNEQFF	TGTGCCAGCAGTCTCCTCACCGGGACTAGCGGGAGGTACAATGAGCAGTTCTTC
NA	TRBV6-4	TRBD1	TRBJ2-3	CASREGTAEADTQYF	TGTGCCAGCAGGGAAGGGACAGCAGAGGCAGATACGCAGTATTTT
NA	TRBV25-1	NA	TRBJ2-3	CASSELSTQYF	TGTGCCAGCAGTGAATTAAGTACGCAGTATTTT
NA	TRBV6-5	NA	TRBJ1-1	CASSSTGPVNTEAFF	TGTGCCAGCAGTTCCACAGGGCCGGTGAACACTGAAGCTTTCTTT
few	TRBV28	TRBD2	TRBJ2-2	CASRVAGATGELFF	TGTGCCAGCCGGGTAGCGGGAGCGACCGGGGAGCTGTTTTTT
NA	TRBV9	NA	TRBJ2-7	CASSVEDSSYEQYF	TGTGCCAGCAGCGTAGAAGACAGCTCCTACGAGCAGTACTTC
NA	TRBV29-1	TRBD1	TRBJ2-3	CSVGGTGPPDTQYF	TGCAGCGTTGGTGGGACAGGGCCCCCAGATACGCAGTATTTT
NA	TRBV28	NA	TRBJ1-3	CASMVAVRNTIYF	TGTGCCAGCATGGTGGCCGTAAGAAACACCATATATTTT
NA	TRBV2	TRBD2	TRBJ2-5	CASNRIAGGFETQYF	TGTGCCAGCAACCGCATAGCGGGGGGGTTCGAGACCCAGTACTTC
NA	TRBV19	NA	TRBJ2-7	CATSSRTYEQYF	TGTGCCACAAGTAGTCGGACCTACGAGCAGTACTTC
NA	TRBV4-1	NA	TRBJ2-5	CASSQGRGPEYF	TGCGCCAGCAGCCAAGGGCGGGGGCCCGAGTACTTC
NA	TRBV9	NA	TRBJ1-3	CASSVVGVGNTIYF	TGTGCCAGCAGCGTAGTGGGGGTTGGAAACACCATATATTTT
NA	TRBV5-6	NA	TRBJ2-1	CASLQGAGTSSYNEQFF	TGTGCCAGCCTTCAGGGGGCGGGGACTAGCTCCTACAATGAGCAGTTCTTC
once	TRBV6-1	NA	TRBJ2-7	CASNQALDSTYEQYF	TGTGCCAGCAACCAAGCCCTTGACAGTACCTACGAGCAGTACTTC
NA	TRBV5-1	NA	TRBJ2-7	CASSLSQGLYEQYF	TGCGCCAGCAGCTTGTCCCAGGGCCTCTACGAGCAGTACTTC
NA	TRBV13	TRBD1	TRBJ2-7	CASSETGTGSYEQYF	TGTGCCAGCAGCGAGACCGGGACAGGATCCTACGAGCAGTACTTC